This T cell receptor beta chain was recovered during a study of blood T cell repertoires in COVID-19 (dated by TCRdb to the early 2020s). For context, the study as a whole: Samples from collaborators originated in the United States, Italy and Spain and spanned both the acute and convalescent phases of COVID-19. Subjects who had been exposed to COVID-19, were actively infected with it, or had recovered from it provided the deeply sampled blood TCRbeta repertoires that made up the dataset. Sample metadata almost always included a de-identified subject ID, COVID-19 status, age in years and sex. A freely available public database, intended as a resource for researchers studying the immune response to SARS-CoV-2, is where the repertoires were released. The samples were drawn from the first 160 participants of the ongoing ImmuneRACE study and from some 1,300 subjects provided by 6 global collaborators. Where available, HLA class I and class II types were obtained from metadata supplied by the sample provider rather than from assay-based typing. The prospective study material was composed of cDNA or gDNA derived from T cells, B-cell-depleted T cells, or PBMCs. Overall study results and their limits: The quantity of clinical and demographic metadata differed by source and by participant and was supplied without curation.

CDR1 and CDR2 (SEHNR, FQNEAQ) derive from the germline V gene (reference sequence). V is cut back by 11 bases and J by 0 bases, with 6 bases in the junction unmatched. Including cysteine and phenylalanine, the CDR3 has 13 amino acids. CDR3 DNA is the only sequence kept; it has 39 bases, read in frame from the first base. In the prospective study, participants were about 18 to 95 years old, resided in about two dozen geographic areas of the United States, and were enrolled through a virtual design. To assign participants to cohorts, the prospective study relied on clinical history that participants themselves reported in a screening survey and a study questionnaire. ImmuneRACE Cohort 3 recovered participants were defined by two consecutive negative NP/OP PCR tests, healthcare professional clearance, or symptom resolution. In the prospective study, mobile phlebotomists collected whole blood, serum and a nasopharyngeal or oropharyngeal swab from each participant. Additional blood draws and questionnaires over an approximately 2-month period could optionally be provided by prospective study participants. Blood samples from the prospective study were shipped frozen or at room temperature prior to DNA extraction.

Turning to this clone: There is no known antigen for this receptor. Nothing much larger sits one base from this clone, and base qualities are not available.

TCRbeta CDR3 regions were amplified from genomic DNA using the immunoSEQ Assay, a bias-controlled multiplex PCR. Per the source publication's procedure: The number of nucleated cells in each sample was estimated by amplification of reference gene primers within the assay. Sequence reads were collapsed and filtered to measure the absolute abundance of every unique TCRbeta CDR3 rearrangement. For each sample, productive Simpson clonality was calculated as the square root of Simpson's diversity index across productive rearrangements. Here the immuneACCESS table is served through TCRdb, limited to in-frame sequences with V and J called. Missing clones are a known gap in these copies; in checked studies unresolved V genes cover under half, and the rest lacks a known reason. V and J calls and clone size are copied from that table; D and trimming were computed from the DNA. Across this sample there are approximately 490,000 clones, with around 87% seen only once. Clones ranked in the top ten supply 0.7% of the sample.

The origin of this receptor is a woman between 18 and 29 years old who had recovered from COVID-19. In this chain, TRBV7-9 is recombined with TRBJ1-1, with 7 middle bases fitting TRBD1. Sequences were obtained from PBMCs or T cells enriched from blood (not recorded which). The CDR3 region reads CALRDSLNTEAFF. Read as DNA, the sequence is TGTGCCCTGAGGGACAGCTTGAACACTGAAGCTTTCTTT.